This TCR beta chain is drawn from a study of blood T cells in healthy people across ages (dated by TCRdb to about 2015). Context from the whole study: In model experiments, template switching captured about one uniquely barcoded TCR beta cDNA molecule for every two T cells. The donors were divided into four age groups: young (average 16 years), middle-aged (about 39), aged (around 59) and long-lived (82). To avoid experimental bias, donors of different ages were spread randomly across the sequencing lanes. For two donors (one aged 18 to 30 and one aged 80 or older), the study analyzed two additional independent replicas of 1 million unique cDNA reads from the same blood draw. Using deep sequencing normalized with unique cDNA molecular identifiers, the study measured how TCR beta repertoire diversity changes with age.

Donors were about 36 systemically healthy Caucasian individuals from Russia aged about 6 to 100 years. Each donor gave ten milliliters of peripheral blood, collected into EDTA-treated Vacutainer tubes. Ficoll-Paque density-gradient centrifugation was used to isolate PBMCs, with at least 6 million per sample. Total RNA, at least 5 micrograms per sample, was extracted from PBMCs with Trizol reagent. For every donor, flow cytometry on a PBMC aliquot measured the percentage of naive CD45RAhigh/CD27high T cells. The germline V gene gives CDR1 as SGHVS and CDR2 as FNYEAQ. Germline trimming: 5 bases from V, 0 bases from J; junction bases outside gene matches: 8. The CDR3 contains 18 residues, cysteine and phenylalanine counted. The CDR3 DNA has 54 bases and is translated from base 1. Notes on this clonotype: No antigen is known for it. Per-base qualities were not stored, and no clone one base away is much larger.

Libraries were built with 5' RACE. The instrument given in TCRdb is Illumina HiSeq 2500. A second PCR of about 6 to 12 cycles was run with a J-beta primer mix and a sample-barcoded 5' primer. Each TCR beta cDNA molecule received a unique molecular identifier from a template-switch 5' adaptor carrying 12 random nucleotides. At least 2.5 million CDR3-containing paired-end reads were obtained from each sample. The Mint cDNA synthesis kit, primed by a TRBC-specific oligonucleotide, was used to synthesize first-strand cDNA from all RNA. After uracil-DNA glycosylase treatment, a first 18-cycle PCR used universal primers M1SS and BC2_uni_R on all cDNA. Per the original workflow: For normalization, 1 million high-quality reads were randomly selected from each sample, with every read carrying a distinct molecular identifier. Instead of being binned into consensus sequences, reads with shared molecular identifiers were discarded. MiTCR, run with a Q25 quality threshold and the strictest error-elimination algorithm, handled CDR3 identification, clonotype clustering and error correction. A nonparametric unseen species model with Euler transformation was used to estimate a lower bound on total TCR beta diversity. TCRdb reworked the public reads: Q25 trimming with fastp, MiXCR clone assembly, productive beta chains retained. Every entry covers one CDR3 protein and lists the most common genes and DNA from its rows. These V and J calls rely on TCRdb rather than the paper's analysis. This sample has roughly 1.5 million distinct CDR3 sequences in its table, and 35% to 45% of those were observed once. The ten most abundant clones make up more than 4% of the sample.

Study-wide conclusions, independent of this receptor: Estimates of total diversity from one million sequenced T cells were regarded as lower bounds and underestimates. The percentage of naive T cells measured by flow cytometry correlated strongly with observed TCR beta diversity. Donor CMV infection status was unknown, potentially confounding age-related changes in expanded clonotypes. As age increased, observed TCR beta diversity per million T cells dropped in a roughly linear way, and a significant reduction was already evident by age around 41. Because profiling used bulk unsorted PBMCs, naive and antigen-experienced compartments could not be compared conclusively. Compared with the aged group, the long-lived group had more naive CD4+ T cells, fewer expanded clones and increased TCR diversity, suggesting age selection.

The chain was built from TRBV7-6 and TRBJ2-1; TRBD2 agrees with 12 junctional bases. Sequenced sample: blood. This TCR came from a woman younger than 35 in good health. The CDR3 here reads CASSSGLAGFSSYNEQFF. DNA sequence: TGTGCCAGCAGCAGTGGACTAGCGGGGTTTAGCTCCTACAATGAGCAGTTCTTC. Joined to the reference TRBV7-6 and TRBJ2-1 proteins, this CDR3 gives the full variable domain: GAGVSQSPRYKVTKRGQDVALRCDPISGHVSLYWYRQALGQGPEFLTYFNYEAQQDKSGLPNDRFSAERPEGSISTLTIQRTEQRDSAMYRCASSSGLAGFSSYNEQFFGPGTRLTVL.